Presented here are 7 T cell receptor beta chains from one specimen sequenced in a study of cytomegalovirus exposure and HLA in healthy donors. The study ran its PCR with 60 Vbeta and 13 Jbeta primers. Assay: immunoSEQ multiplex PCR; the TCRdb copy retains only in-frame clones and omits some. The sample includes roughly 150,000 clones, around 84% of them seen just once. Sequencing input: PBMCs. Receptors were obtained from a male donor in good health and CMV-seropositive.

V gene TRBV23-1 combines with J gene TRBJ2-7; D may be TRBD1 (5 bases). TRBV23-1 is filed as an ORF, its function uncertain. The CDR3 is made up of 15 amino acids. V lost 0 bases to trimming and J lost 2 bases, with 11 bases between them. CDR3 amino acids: CASSQSQDTTYEQYF. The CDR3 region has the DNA TGCGCCAGCAGTCAATCCCAGGACACTACCTACGAGCAGTACTTC.

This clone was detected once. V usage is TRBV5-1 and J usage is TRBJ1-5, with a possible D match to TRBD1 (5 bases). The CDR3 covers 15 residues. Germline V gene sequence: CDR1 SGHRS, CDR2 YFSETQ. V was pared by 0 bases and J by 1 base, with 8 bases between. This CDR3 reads CASSLAGGSNQPQHF. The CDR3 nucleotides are TGCGCCAGCAGCTTGGCCGGGGGAAGCAATCAGCCCCAGCATTTT.

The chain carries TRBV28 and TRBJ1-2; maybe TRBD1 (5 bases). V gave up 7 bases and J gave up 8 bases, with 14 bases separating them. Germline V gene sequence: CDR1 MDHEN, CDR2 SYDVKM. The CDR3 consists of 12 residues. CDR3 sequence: CASTPDSYGYTF. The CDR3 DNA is TGTGCCAGCACCCCAGACAGTTACGGCTACACCTTC.

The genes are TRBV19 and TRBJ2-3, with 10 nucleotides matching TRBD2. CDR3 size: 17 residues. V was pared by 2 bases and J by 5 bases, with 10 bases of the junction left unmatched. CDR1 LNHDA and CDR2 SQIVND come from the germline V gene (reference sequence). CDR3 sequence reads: CASSIRRLAGVGDTQYF. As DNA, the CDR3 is TGTGCCAGTAGTATACGTCGGCTAGCGGGGGTGGGAGATACGCAGTATTTT.

The CDR3 sequence: CASSPLVSGANVLTF. CDR3 DNA: TGTGCCAGCAGTCCACTCGTCTCCGGGGCCAACGTCCTGACTTTC. This chain connects TRBV7-2 to TRBJ2-6; D remains ambiguous. The CDR3 runs 15 residues. The germline gives CDR1 SGHTA, CDR2 FQGNSA. Trimming took off 6 bases at V and 4 bases at J, with 13 bases between the two ends.

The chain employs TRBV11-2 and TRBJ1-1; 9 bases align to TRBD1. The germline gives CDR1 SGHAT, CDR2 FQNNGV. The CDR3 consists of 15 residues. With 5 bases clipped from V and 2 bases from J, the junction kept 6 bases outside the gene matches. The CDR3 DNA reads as TGTGCCAGCAGCCTGCCGGGACAGGGTAACACTGAAGCTTTCTTT. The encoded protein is CASSLPGQGNTEAFF.

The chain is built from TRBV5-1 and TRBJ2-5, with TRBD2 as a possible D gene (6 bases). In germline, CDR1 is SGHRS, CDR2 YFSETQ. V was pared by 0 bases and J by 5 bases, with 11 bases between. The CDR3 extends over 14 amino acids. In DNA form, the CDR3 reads TGCGCCAGCAGCTTGGAGCCGGGGAGGGAGACCCAGTACTTC. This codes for CASSLEPGRETQYF.